The clone carrying this T cell receptor (beta chain) was observed a handful of times. Its antigen is unknown. Sequence at one end of the junction differs from germline and may be a read error. One entry per CDR3 protein results from TCRdb running MiXCR on the 5' RACE reads. The table lists approximately 500,000 distinct CDR3 sequences, about 23% of them singletons. The data are from a study of T-cell memory formation after mild COVID-19. Whole-study findings and limits: Those CD4+ clones that contracted were mainly in CM and EM (CD8+ ones in EMRA). Clones contracting day 15 to 85 were balanced CD4/CD8; later expanders leaned CD4+. That cross-reactive memory joined was suggested by some responding clones appearing in pre-infection memory.

This CDR3 comprises 16 residues. CDR1 is SSHAT, CDR2 FNYEAQ, per germline (reference sequence). Sequencing input: PBMCs or a T cell subset sorted from them (not recorded which). The clonotype originates from an adult woman who had mild COVID-19 (a few samples of this study predate the infection). Cell type and time point are not known. This chain connects TRBV7-7 to TRBJ2-2; D is perhaps TRBD1 or TRBD2 (7 bases each). CDR3 loop: CASSSIPRGGTGELFF. The CDR3 DNA is TGTGCTAGCAGCTCGATCCCCAGGGGGGGAACCGGGGAGCTGTTTTTT.